These 6 T cell receptor beta chains share one sample of origin, sequenced in a study of blood T cells in healthy people across ages. Then a second PCR, running about 6 to 12 cycles, was carried out with a sample-barcoded 5' primer and a J-beta primer mix. TCRdb re-analysed the 5' RACE reads in MiXCR, keeping a single row per CDR3 protein. Seen here are around 970,000 distinct CDR3 sequences, 45% to 60% observed once, and the top ten hold about a fifth. Sequenced: blood. The receptors come from a woman aged 60 to 75 in good health.

This clonotype has a handful of counts. This chain connects TRBV20-1 to TRBJ2-1, with TRBD2 identical over 10 bases. CDR1 and CDR2 from the germline V gene are DFQATT and SNEGSKA (reference sequence). J gave up 7 bases and V 4 bases, and 10 bases lay outside the gene matches. The CDR3 extends over 15 amino acids. CDR3 protein: CSATSRTSGWNEQFF. CDR3 DNA sequence: TGCAGTGCTACCTCACGGACTAGCGGTTGGAATGAGCAGTTCTTC.

This rearrangement joins TRBV4-1 to TRBJ2-7; D may be TRBD2 (5 bases). The ends were cut back, 1 base at V and 3 bases at J, with 28 bases in the middle. The germline CDR1 and CDR2 sequences are MGHRA and YSYEKL. The CDR3 totals 20 residues. The CDR3 loop is CASSQGGLLADLGSGYEQYF. The CDR3 coding sequence is TGCGCCAGCAGCCAAGGGGGTCTGCTAGCTGACCTGGGAAGTGGCTACGAGCAGTACTTC.

This clonotype was seen a few times. V and J are TRBV29-1 and TRBJ2-6; tentative D call: TRBD2 (6 bases). Trimming took off 6 bases at V and 4 bases at J, with 13 bases between the two ends. Germline lookup yields CDR1 SQVTM and CDR2 ANQGSEA. There are 14 residues in the CDR3. CDR3 protein: CSVAEGSGANVLTF. CDR3 DNA: TGCAGCGTCGCGGAGGGTTCGGGGGCCAACGTCCTGACTTTC.

V is TRBV28 and J is TRBJ2-7; 8 bases align to TRBD1. Germline trimming cut 3 bases from V and 0 bases from J; bases unmatched to any gene: 4. The length of the CDR3 is 15 residues. CDR1 MDHEN and CDR2 SYDVKM come from the germline V gene. CDR3 residues: CASSLVTGVSYEQYF. The CDR3, as DNA: TGTGCCAGCAGTTTGGTGACAGGGGTCTCCTACGAGCAGTACTTC.

This chain joins TRBV3-1 and TRBJ2-1; 10 bases are shared with TRBD1. The CDR3 is 16 amino acids. Germline CDR1 reads LGHDT; CDR2 reads YNNKEL (reference sequence). V dropped 4 bases and J dropped 1; count of bases not matched to a gene: 4. The CDR3 protein is CASSRWGQGSYNEQFF. The CDR3 coding sequence is TGTGCCAGCAGCCGCTGGGGACAGGGGTCCTACAATGAGCAGTTCTTC.

This chain joins TRBV6-5 and TRBJ2-3; D tentatively fits TRBD1 or TRBD2 (6 bases each). The CDR3 has 13 residues. Trimming pared 9 bases from V and 4 bases from J, leaving 14 bases between. The germline gives CDR1 MNHEY, CDR2 SVGAGI. CDR3 DNA sequence: TGTGCCAGTGGACAGCCGGGGGCAGATACGCAGTATTTT. This sequence encodes CASGQPGADTQYF.